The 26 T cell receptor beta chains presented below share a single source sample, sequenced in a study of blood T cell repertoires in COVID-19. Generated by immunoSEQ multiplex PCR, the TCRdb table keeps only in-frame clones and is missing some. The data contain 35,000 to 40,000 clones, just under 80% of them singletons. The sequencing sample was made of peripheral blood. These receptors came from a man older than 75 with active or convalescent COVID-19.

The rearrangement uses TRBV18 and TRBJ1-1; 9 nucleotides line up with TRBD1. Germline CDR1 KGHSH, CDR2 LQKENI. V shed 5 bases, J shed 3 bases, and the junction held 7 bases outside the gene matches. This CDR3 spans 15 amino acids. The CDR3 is CASSTQGALDTEAFF. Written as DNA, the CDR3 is TGTGCCAGCTCAACACAGGGGGCCTTGGACACTGAAGCTTTCTTT. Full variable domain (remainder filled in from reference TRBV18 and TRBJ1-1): NAGVMQNPRHLVRRRGQEARLRCSPMKGHSHVYWYRQLPEEGLKFMVYLQKENIIDESGMPKERFSAEFPKEGPSILRIQQVVRGDSAAYFCASSTQGALDTEAFFGQGTRLTVV.

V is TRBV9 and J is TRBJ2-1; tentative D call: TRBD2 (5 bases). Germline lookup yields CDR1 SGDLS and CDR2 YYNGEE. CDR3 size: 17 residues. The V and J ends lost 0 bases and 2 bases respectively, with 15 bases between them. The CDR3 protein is CASSVGKLERTYNEQFF. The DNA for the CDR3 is TGTGCCAGCAGCGTAGGAAAACTAGAGAGAACCTACAATGAGCAGTTCTTC.

CDR3 DNA sequence: TGCAGTGCTAGTTCGGTAGCGGGAGCCTACGAGCAGTACTTC. Encoded protein: CSASSVAGAYEQYF. The J gene is TRBJ2-7, the V gene TRBV20-1; 9 nucleotides align to TRBD2. This CDR3 spans 14 amino acids. Per germline, CDR1 DFQATT and CDR2 SNEGSKA (reference sequence). V gave up 3 bases and J gave up 2 bases; unmatched junction bases: 5.

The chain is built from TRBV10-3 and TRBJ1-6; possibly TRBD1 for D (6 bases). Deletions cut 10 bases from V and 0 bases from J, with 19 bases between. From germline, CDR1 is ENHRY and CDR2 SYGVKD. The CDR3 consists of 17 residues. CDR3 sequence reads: CATSPGRGSSYNSPLHF. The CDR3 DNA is TGTGCCACTTCTCCCGGGAGGGGGAGCTCCTATAATTCACCCCTCCACTTT.

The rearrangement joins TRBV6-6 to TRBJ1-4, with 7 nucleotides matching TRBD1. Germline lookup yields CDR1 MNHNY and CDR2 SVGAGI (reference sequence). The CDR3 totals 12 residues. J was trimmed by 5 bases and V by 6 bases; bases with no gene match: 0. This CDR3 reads CASRQGNEKLFF. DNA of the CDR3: TGTGCCAGCAGACAGGGGAATGAAAAACTGTTTTTT.

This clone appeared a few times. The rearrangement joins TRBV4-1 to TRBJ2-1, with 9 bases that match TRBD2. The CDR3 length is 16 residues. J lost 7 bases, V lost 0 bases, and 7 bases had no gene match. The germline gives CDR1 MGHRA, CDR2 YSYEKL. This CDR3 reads CASSQDPGSGGNEQFF. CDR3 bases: TGCGCCAGCAGCCAAGATCCTGGTAGCGGGGGAAATGAGCAGTTCTTC.

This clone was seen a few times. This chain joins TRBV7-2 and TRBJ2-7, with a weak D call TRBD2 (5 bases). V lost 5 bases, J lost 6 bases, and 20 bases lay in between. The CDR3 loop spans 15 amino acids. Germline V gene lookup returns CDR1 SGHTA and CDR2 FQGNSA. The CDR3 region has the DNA TGTGCCAGCAGCCCTAAGGACGGGGTCTTTGGCGAGCAGTACTTC. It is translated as CASSPKDGVFGEQYF.

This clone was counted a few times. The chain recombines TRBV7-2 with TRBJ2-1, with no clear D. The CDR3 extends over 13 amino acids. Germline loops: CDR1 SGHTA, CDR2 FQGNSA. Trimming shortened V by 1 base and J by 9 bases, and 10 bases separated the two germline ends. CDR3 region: CASSLVLWSEQFF. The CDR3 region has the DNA TGTGCCAGCAGCTTAGTACTGTGGAGTGAGCAGTTCTTC.

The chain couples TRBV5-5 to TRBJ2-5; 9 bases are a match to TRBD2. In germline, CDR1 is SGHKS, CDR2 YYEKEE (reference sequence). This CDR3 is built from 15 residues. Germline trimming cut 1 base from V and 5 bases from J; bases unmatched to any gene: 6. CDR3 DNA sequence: TGTGCCAGCAGCTTGTACCCTAGCGGGGAGGAGACCCAGTACTTC. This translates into CASSLYPSGEETQYF.

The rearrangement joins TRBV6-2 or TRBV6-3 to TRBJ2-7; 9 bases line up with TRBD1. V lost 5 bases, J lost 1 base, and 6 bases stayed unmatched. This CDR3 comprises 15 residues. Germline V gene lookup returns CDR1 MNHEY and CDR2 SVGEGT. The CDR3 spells CASSTRDRVSYEQYF. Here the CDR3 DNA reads TGTGCCAGCAGTACCCGGGACAGGGTATCCTACGAGCAGTACTTC.

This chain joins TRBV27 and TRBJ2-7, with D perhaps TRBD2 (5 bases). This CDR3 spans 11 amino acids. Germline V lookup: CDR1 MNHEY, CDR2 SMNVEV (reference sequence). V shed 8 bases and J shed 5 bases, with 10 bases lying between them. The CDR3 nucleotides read TGTGCCAGCCGGTCCGGGAACGAGCAGTACTTC. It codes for CASRSGNEQYF.

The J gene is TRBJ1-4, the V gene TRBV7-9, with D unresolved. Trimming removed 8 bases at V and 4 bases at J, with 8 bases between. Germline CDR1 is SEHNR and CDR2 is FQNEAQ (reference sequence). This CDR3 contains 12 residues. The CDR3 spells CASRAGNEKLFF. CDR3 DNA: TGTGCCAGCCGCGCGGGTAATGAAAAACTGTTTTTT.

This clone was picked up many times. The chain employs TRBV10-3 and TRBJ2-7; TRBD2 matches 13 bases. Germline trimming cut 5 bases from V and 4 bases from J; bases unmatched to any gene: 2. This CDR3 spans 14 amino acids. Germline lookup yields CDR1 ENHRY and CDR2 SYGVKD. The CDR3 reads CAISRTSGSYEQYF. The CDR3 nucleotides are TGTGCCATCAGTAGGACTAGCGGGAGTTACGAGCAGTACTTC.

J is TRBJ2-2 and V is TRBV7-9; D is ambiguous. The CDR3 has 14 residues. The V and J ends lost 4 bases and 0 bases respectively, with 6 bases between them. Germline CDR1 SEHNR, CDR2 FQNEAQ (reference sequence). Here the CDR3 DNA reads TGTGCCAGCAGCTCCAACACGAACACCGGGGAGCTGTTTTTT. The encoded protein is CASSSNTNTGELFF.

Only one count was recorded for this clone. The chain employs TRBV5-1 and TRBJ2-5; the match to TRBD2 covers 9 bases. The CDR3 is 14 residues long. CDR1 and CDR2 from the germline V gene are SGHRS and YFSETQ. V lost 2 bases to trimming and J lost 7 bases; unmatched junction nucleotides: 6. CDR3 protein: CASSLGSGSLTQYF. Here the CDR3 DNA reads TGCGCCAGCAGCTTAGGTAGCGGGAGCTTGACCCAGTACTTC.

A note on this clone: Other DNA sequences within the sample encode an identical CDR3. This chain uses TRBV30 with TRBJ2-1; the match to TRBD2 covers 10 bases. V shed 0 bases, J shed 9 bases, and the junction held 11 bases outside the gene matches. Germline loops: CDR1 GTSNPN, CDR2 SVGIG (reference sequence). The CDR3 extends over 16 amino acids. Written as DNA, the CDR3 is TGTGCCTGGAGTGTAACCCTAGCGGGGGAATTGGGTGAGCAGTTCTTC. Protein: CAWSVTLAGELGEQFF. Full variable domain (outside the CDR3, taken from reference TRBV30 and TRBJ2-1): SQTIHQWPATLVQPVGSPLSLECTVEGTSNPNLYWYRQAAGRGLQLLFYSVGIGQISSEVPQNLSASRPQDRQFILSSKKLLLSDSGFYLCAWSVTLAGELGEQFFGPGTRLTVL.

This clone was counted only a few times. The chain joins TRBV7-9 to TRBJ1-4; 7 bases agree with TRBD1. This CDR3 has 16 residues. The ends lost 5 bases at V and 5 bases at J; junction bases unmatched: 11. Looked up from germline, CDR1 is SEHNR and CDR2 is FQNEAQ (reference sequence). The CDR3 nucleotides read TGTGCCAGCAGCCACAGGGGCCCCTCTCTAAATGAAAAACTGTTTTTT. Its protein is CASSHRGPSLNEKLFF.

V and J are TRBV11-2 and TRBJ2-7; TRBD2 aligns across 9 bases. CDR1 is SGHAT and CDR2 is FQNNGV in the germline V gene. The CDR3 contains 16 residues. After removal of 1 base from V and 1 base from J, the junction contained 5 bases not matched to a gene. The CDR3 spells CASSLAGGRASYEQYF. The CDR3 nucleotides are TGTGCCAGCAGCTTAGCCGGCGGGAGGGCATCCTACGAGCAGTACTTC.

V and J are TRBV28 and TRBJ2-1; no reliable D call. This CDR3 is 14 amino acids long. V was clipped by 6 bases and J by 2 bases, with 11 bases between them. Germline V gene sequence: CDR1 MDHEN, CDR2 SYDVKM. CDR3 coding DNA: TGTGCCAGCAGCCCGAGCTTTGCCTACAATGAGCAGTTCTTC. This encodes CASSPSFAYNEQFF. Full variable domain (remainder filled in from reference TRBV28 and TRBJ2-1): DVKVTQSSRYLVKRTGEKVFLECVQDMDHENMFWYRQDPGLGLRLIYFSYDVKMKEKGDIPEGYSVSREKKERFSLILESASTNQTSMYLCASSPSFAYNEQFFGPGTRLTVL.

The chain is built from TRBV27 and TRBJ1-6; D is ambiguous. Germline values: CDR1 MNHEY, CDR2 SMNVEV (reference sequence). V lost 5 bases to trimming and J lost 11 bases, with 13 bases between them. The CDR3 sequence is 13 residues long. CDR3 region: CASSPSVGAPLHF. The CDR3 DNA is TGTGCCAGCAGTCCGTCCGTGGGCGCACCCCTCCACTTT.

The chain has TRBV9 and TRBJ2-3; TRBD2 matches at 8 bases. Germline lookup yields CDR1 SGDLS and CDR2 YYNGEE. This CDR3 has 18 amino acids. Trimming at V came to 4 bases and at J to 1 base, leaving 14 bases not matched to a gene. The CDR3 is CASSPSLSGAKRTDTQYF. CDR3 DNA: TGTGCCAGCAGCCCCTCCCTTAGCGGGGCAAAACGCACAGATACGCAGTATTTT. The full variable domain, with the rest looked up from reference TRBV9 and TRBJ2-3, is DSGVTQTPKHLITATGQRVTLRCSPRSGDLSVYWYQQSLDQGLQFLIQYYNGEERAKGNILERFSAQQFPDLHSELNLSSLELGDSALYFCASSPSLSGAKRTDTQYFGPGTRLTVL.

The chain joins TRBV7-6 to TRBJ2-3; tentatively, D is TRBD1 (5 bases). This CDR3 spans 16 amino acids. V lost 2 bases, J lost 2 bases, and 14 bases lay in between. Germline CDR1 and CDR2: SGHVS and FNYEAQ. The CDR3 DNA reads TGTGCCAGCAGCTTAATGGTCACAGGCCTCACAGATACGCAGTATTTT. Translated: CASSLMVTGLTDTQYF.

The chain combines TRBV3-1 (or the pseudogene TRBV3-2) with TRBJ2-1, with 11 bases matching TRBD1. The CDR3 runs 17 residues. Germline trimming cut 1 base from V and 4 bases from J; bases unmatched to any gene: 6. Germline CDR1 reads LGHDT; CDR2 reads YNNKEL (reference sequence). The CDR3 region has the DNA TGTGCCAGCAGCCAAGCCCCCGGGACAGGGGGGTACAATGAGCAGTTCTTC. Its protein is CASSQAPGTGGYNEQFF.

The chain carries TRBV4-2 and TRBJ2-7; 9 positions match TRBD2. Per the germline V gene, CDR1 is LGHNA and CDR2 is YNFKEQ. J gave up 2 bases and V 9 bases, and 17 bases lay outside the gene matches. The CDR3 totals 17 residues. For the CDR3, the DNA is TGTGCCAGTTCAGCCGGGGGCCTGCGGGGGGGGCCCTACGAGCAGTACTTC. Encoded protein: CASSAGGLRGGPYEQYF.

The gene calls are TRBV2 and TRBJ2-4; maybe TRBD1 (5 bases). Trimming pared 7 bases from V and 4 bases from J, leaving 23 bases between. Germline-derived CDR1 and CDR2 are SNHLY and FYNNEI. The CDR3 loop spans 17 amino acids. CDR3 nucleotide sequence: TGTGCCAGCACCTCGCCCAATACAGGTGCCGAAAAAAACATTCAGTACTTC. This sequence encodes CASTSPNTGAEKNIQYF.

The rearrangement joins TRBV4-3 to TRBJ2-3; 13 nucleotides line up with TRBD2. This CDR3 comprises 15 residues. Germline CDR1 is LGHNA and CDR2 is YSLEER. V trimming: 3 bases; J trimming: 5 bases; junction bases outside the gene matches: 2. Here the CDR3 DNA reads TGCGCCAGCAGCCAGGGACTAGCGGGGTTAGATACGCAGTATTTT. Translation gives CASSQGLAGLDTQYF.